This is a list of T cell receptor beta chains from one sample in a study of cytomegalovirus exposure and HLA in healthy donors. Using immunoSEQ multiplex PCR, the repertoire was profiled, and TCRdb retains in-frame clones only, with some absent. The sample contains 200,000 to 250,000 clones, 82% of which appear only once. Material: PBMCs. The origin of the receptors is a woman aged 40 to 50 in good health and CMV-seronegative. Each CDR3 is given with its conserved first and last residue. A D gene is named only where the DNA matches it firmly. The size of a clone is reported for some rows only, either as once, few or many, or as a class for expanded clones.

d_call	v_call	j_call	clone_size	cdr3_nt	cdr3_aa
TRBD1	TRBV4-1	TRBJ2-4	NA	TGCGCCAGCAGTCATGACAGGGTTGTCAAAAACATTCAGTACTTC	CASSHDRVVKNIQYF
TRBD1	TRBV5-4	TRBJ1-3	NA	TGTGCCAGCAGCTTGGAACAGGGGGCTACGGGTGGAAACACCATATATTTT	CASSLEQGATGGNTIYF
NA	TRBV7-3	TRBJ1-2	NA	TGTGCCAGCAGCTTAACAGGGGATGATGGCTACACCTTC	CASSLTGDDGYTF
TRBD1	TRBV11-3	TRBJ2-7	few	TGTGCCAGCAGCGCCGGGACAGGGGACGAGCAGTACTTC	CASSAGTGDEQYF
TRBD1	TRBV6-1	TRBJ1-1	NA	TGTGCCAGCAGTGTCATCGGACAGGGGGAAGCTTTCTTT	CASSVIGQGEAFF
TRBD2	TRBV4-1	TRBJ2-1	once	TGCGCCAGCAGCCCCCCGAATCCATCTAGCGGGAGGTACAATGAGCAGTTCTTC	CASSPPNPSSGRYNEQFF
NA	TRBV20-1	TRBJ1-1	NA	TGCAGTGCTAGTCTGAACGGTGAAGCTTTCTTT	CSASLNGEAFF
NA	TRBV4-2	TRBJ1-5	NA	TGTGCCAGCAGCCAAGAGGGGGACGGGGGGACTGTTCAGCCCCAGCATTTT	CASSQEGDGGTVQPQHF
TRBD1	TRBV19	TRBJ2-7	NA	TGTGCCAGTAGTATGAGGACAGGAGTCTCCTACGAGCAGTACTTC	CASSMRTGVSYEQYF
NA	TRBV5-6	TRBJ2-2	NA	TGTGCCAGCAGCTTGGGTGCTAGCCGAAATACCGGGGAGCTGTTTTTT	CASSLGASRNTGELFF
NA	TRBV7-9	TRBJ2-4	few	TGTGCCAGCAGTCGAGGGGGGGAAGCCAAAAACATTCAGTACTTC	CASSRGGEAKNIQYF
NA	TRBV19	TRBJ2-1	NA	TGTGCCAGTAGTATGTTCGCGGCCTCCCGCAATGAGCAGTTCTTC	CASSMFAASRNEQFF
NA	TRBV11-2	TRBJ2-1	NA	TGTGCCAGCAGCGAGGGGGGGGGTCTAAACAATGAGCAGTTCTTC	CASSEGGGLNNEQFF
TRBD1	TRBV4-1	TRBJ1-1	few	TGCGCCAGCAGCCAAAGTATACAGGGGACGAGCACTGAAGCTTTCTTT	CASSQSIQGTSTEAFF
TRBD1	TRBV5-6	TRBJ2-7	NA	TGTGCCAGCAGCTTGGGAGGGACAGGGTCCCACGAGCAGTACTTC	CASSLGGTGSHEQYF
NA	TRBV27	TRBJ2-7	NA	TGTGCCAGCAGTGATGGGCGGAGCAGGGACTTC	CASSDGRSRDF
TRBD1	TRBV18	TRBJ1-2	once	TGTGCCAGCTCACCGGGGACAGGGGATCCTAATGGCTACACCTTC	CASSPGTGDPNGYTF
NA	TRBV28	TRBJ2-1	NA	TGTGCCAGCAGTTTTTTCCGGGAACCAATCAATGAGCAGTTCTTC	CASSFFREPINEQFF
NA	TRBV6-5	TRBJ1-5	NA	TGTGCCAGCAGTTACTATAAATCGGCGGGGCAGCCCCAGCATTTT	CASSYYKSAGQPQHF
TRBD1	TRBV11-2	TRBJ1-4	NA	TGTGCCAGCAGTAGTATGAGGACAGGGGTTAATGAAAAACTGTTTTTT	CASSSMRTGVNEKLFF
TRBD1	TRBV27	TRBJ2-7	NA	TGTGCCAGCAGTTCCTACGGGACAGGGCTTCCCGGTACCTACGAGCAGTACTTC	CASSSYGTGLPGTYEQYF
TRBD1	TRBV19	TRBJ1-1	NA	TGTGCCAGCCGGGGACAGTTCACTGAAGCTTTCTTT	CASRGQFTEAFF
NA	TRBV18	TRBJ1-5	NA	TGTGCCAGCTCACCCGGGAGGGACGGTCAGCCCCAGCATTTT	CASSPGRDGQPQHF
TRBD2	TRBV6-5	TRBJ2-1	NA	TGTGCCAGCGGGGGGGGAGGGCGCTCCTACAATGAGCAGTTCTTC	CASGGGGRSYNEQFF
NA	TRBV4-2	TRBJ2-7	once	TGTGCCAGCAGCCAAGACTCAGGCGCCTACGAGCAGTACTTC	CASSQDSGAYEQYF
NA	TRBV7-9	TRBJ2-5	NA	TGTGCCAGCAGCTTAGTGCGGGTTTCGGGGACCCAGTACTTC	CASSLVRVSGTQYF
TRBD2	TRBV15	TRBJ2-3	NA	TGTGCCACCAGCAGAGATCTGGATTCGGGCCTAGCGGGAGATAGAGCCCACGCAGATACGCAGTATTTT	CATSRDLDSGLAGDRAHADTQYF
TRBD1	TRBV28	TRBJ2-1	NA	TGTGCCAGCAGTTTTTCAGGGGGAAGGCATGAGCAGTTCTTC	CASSFSGGRHEQFF
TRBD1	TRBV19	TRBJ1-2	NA	TGTGCCAGTACACGCAAGGACAGGGGACGGGTCTATGGCTACACCTTC	CASTRKDRGRVYGYTF
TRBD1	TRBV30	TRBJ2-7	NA	TGTGCCTCATGGACAGGGGCTTCATACGAGCAGTACTTC	CASWTGASYEQYF
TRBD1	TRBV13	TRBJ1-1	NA	TGTGCCAGCAGCTTAGGCGTGGGACAGGGGGTCTCGGCTTTCTTT	CASSLGVGQGVSAFF
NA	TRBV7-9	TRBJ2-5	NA	TGTGCCAGCAGCACAACCAAAATGAAGGGGCGCTACCAAGAGACCCAGTACTTC	CASSTTKMKGRYQETQYF
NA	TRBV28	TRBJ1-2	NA	TGTGCCAGCAGTTTTAACAGGGCGTGGGGCTACACCTTC	CASSFNRAWGYTF
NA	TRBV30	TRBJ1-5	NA	TGTGCCTGGACTGAACAGGGAGTTCGCAATCAGCCCCAGCATTTT	CAWTEQGVRNQPQHF
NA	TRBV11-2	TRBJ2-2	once	TGTGCCAGCAGCCCAGATAGAGCAGGCGGGGAGCTGTTTTTT	CASSPDRAGGELFF
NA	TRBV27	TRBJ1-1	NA	TGTGCCAGCAGTTTATGGGCTTGGCAGCCGAACACTGAAGCTTTCTTT	CASSLWAWQPNTEAFF
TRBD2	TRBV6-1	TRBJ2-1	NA	TGTGCCAGCAGTGCGAGGACTAGCGGGAGGGTATTTGAGCAGTTCTTC	CASSARTSGRVFEQFF
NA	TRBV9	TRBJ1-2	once	TGTGCCAGCAGCTCAGCTGGTACAGGGAGTATCGTTGGCTACACCTTC	CASSSAGTGSIVGYTF
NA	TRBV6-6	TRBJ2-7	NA	TGTGCCAGCCGACGCGGAGGGGACAGATCCTACGAGCAGTACTTC	CASRRGGDRSYEQYF
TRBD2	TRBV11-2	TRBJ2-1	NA	TGTGCCAGCAGCCCAATAGCGGGAGGTTACAATGAGCAGTTCTTC	CASSPIAGGYNEQFF
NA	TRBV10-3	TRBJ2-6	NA	TGTGCCACCGCCGGTCGAGGGGCCAACGTCCTGACTTTC	CATAGRGANVLTF
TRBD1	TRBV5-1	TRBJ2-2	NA	TGCGCCAGCAGCCAGGGGGTTCGGAACACCGGGGAGCTGTTTTTT	CASSQGVRNTGELFF
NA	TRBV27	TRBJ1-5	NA	TGTGCCAGCAGTTTAGGGCTCAGTTCGGGGGGTTATATCAGCCCCCAGCATTTT	CASSLGLSSGGYISPQHF
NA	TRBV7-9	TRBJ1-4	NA	TGTTCCAGCAGCTTGGGGACACCTAATGAAAAACTGTTTTTT	CSSSLGTPNEKLFF
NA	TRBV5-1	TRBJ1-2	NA	TGCGCCAGCACCTTAGGGGGTGGGGACTACACCTTC	CASTLGGGDYTF
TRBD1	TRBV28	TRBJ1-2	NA	TGTGCCAGCACCCTGGACAGGGGGCGTCCGTATGGCTACACCTTC	CASTLDRGRPYGYTF